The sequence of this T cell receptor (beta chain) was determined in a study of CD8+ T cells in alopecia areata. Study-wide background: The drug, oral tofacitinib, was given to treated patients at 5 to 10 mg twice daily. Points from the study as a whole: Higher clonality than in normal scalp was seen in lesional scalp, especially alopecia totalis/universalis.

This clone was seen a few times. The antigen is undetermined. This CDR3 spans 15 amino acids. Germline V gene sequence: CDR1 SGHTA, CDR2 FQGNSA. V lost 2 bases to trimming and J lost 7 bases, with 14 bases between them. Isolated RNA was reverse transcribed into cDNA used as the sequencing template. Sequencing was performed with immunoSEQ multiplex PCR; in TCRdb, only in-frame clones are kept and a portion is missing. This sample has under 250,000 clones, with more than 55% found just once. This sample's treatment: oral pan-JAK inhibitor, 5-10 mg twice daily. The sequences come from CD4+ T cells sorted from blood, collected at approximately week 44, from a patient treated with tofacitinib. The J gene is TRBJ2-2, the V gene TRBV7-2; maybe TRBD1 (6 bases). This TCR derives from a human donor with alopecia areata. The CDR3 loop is CASSLNWGRGGELFF. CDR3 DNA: TGTGCCAGCAGCTTAAATTGGGGGCGCGGCGGGGAGCTGTTTTTT.